The sample holds many counts of the clone carrying this T cell receptor (beta chain). The J segment lost 3 bases and the V segment lost 3 bases, leaving 4 bases of the junction unmatched. CDR1 SGHTA and CDR2 FQGNSA come from the germline V gene. The CDR3 is 15 residues long. The data were taken from a study of T cells in Graves' hyperthyroidism and ophthalmopathy. Using RNA transcripts as the source, TCR beta CDR3 regions were amplified. The primer set for the first-round RT-PCR of the TCR CDR3 was HTBI. TCRdb reprocessed the multiplex PCR reads via MiXCR and lists one record per CDR3 protein. The sample lists some 490,000 distinct CDR3 sequences, 15% to 20% occurring once. Clinical symptoms, serum thyroxine and TRAb, thyroid ultrasound and orbital computed tomography were used for the diagnoses.

This clonotype was obtained from a woman aged 25 to 39 with Graves' ophthalmopathy. V and J are TRBV7-2 and TRBJ2-3; TRBD2 aligns across 9 bases. The material sequenced was blood. The CDR3 loop is CASSFLSGRTDTQYF. CDR3 sequence (DNA): TGTGCCAGCAGCTTTCTAAGCGGGAGGACAGATACGCAGTATTTT.